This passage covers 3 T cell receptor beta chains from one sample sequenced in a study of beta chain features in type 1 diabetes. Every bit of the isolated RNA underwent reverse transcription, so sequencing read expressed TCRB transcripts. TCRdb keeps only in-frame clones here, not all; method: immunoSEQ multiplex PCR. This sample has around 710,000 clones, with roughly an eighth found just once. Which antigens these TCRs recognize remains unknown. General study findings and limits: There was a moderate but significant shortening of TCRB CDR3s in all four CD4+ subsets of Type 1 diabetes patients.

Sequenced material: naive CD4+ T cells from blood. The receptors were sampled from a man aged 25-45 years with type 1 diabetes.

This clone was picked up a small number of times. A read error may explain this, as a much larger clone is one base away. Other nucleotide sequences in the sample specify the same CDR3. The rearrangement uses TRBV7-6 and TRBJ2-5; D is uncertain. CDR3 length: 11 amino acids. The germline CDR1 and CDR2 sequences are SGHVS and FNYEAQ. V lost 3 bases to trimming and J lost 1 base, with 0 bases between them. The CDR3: CASSFQETQYF. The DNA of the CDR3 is TGTGCCAGCAGCTTCCAAGAGACCCAGTACTTC.

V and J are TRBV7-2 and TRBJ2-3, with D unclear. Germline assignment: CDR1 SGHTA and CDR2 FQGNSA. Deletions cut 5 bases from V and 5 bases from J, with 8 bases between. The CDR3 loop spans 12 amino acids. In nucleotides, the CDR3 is TGTGCCAGCAGCCCTCTGGTAGATACGCAGTATTTT. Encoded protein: CASSPLVDTQYF.

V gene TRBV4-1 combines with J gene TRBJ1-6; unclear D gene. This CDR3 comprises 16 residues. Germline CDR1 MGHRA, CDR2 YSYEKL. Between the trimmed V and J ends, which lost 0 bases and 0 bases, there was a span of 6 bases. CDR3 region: CASSQDRGSYNSPLHF. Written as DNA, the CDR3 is TGCGCCAGCAGCCAAGATCGGGGCTCCTATAATTCACCCCTCCACTTT.